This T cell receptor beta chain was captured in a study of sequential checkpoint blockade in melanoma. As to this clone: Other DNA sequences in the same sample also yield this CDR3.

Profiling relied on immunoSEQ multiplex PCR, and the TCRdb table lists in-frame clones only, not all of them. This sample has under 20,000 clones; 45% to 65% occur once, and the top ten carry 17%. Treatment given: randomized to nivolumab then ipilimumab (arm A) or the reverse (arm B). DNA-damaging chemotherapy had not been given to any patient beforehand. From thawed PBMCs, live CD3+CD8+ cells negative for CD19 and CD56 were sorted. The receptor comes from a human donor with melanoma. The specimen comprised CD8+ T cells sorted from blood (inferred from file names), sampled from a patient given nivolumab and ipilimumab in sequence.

The CDR3 DNA is TGTGCCAGCGGGGGGCTAGCGGGGGTGGGCCCCTACAATGAGCAGTTCTTC. It encodes CASGGLAGVGPYNEQFF. V is TRBV7-8 and J is TRBJ2-1; 10 nucleotides align to TRBD2. CDR1 is SGHVS, CDR2 FQNEAQ, per germline. V shed 8 bases, J shed 2 bases, and the junction held 12 bases outside the gene matches. The CDR3 spans 17 residues.